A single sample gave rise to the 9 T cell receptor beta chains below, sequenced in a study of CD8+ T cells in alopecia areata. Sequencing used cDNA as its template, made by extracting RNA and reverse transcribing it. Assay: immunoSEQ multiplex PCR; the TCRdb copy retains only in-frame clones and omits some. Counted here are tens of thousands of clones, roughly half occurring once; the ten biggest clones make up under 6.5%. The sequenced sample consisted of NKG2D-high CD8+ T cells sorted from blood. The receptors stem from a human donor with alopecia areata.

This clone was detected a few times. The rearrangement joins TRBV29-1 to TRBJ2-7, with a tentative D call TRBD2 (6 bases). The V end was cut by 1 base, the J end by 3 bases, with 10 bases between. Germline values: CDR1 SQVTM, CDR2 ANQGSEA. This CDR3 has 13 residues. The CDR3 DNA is TGCAGCGTTGAAGGCGGGATTGGCTACGAGCAGTACTTC. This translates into CSVEGGIGYEQYF.

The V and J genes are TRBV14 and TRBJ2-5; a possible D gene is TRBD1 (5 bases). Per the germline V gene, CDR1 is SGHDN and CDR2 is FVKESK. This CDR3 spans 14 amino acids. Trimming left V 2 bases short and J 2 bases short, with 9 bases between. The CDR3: CASSQWGFQETQYF. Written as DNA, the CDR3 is TGTGCCAGCAGCCAATGGGGCTTTCAAGAGACCCAGTACTTC.

CDR3 nucleotides: TGTGCCAGCAGCTTCTATGGACAGTCCACAGATACGCAGTATTTT. Residues: CASSFYGQSTDTQYF. The chain links TRBV7-8 to TRBJ2-3; the D gene is possibly TRBD1 (6 bases). Trimming pared 3 bases from V and 2 bases from J, leaving 12 bases between. Per germline, CDR1 SGHVS and CDR2 FQNEAQ. The CDR3 spans 15 residues.

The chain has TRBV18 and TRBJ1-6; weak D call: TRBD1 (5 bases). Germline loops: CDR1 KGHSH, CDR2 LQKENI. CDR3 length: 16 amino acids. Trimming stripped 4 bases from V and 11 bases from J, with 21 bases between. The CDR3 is CASSQGIPHQGAPLHF. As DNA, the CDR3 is TGTGCCAGCTCACAGGGGATTCCGCATCAGGGAGCACCCCTCCACTTT.

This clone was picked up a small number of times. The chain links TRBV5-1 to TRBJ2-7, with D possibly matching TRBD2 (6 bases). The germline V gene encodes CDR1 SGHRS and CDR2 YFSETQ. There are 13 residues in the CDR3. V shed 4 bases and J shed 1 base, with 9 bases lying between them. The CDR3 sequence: CASSDGGSYEQYF. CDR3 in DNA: TGCGCCAGCAGCGACGGGGGTTCCTACGAGCAGTACTTC.

The CDR3 sequence: CASSYSNQETQYF. The CDR3 nucleotides are TGTGCCAGTAGCTACTCGAATCAAGAGACCCAGTACTTC. The chain carries TRBV19 and TRBJ2-5; the D is unclear. In germline, CDR1 is LNHDA, CDR2 SQIVND (reference sequence). Trimming stripped 6 bases from V and 2 bases from J, with 10 bases between. CDR3 length: 13 residues.

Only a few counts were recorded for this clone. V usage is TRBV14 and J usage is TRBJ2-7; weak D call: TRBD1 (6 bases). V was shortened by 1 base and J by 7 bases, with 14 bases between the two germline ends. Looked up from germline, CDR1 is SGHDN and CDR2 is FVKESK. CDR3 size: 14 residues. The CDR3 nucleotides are TGTGCCAGCAGCCAAGCCGCCCAGGGGAAGGAGCAGTACTTC. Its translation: CASSQAAQGKEQYF.

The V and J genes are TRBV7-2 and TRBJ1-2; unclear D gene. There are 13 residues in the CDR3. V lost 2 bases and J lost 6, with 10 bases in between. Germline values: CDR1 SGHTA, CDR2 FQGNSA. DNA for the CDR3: TGTGCCAGCAGCTTAAGACAAGGAAATGGCTACACCTTC. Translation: CASSLRQGNGYTF.

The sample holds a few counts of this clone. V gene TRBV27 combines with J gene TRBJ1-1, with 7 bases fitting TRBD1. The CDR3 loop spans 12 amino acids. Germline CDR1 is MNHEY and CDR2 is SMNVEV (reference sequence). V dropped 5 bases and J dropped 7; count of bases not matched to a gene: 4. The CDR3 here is CASSVGGGEAFF. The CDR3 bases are TGTGCCAGCAGTGTAGGGGGCGGTGAAGCTTTCTTT.